This T cell receptor beta chain was obtained from a study of patients and donors after allogeneic stem cell transplantation. Each CDR3 protein is one row after TCRdb ran MiXCR on the RT-PCR reads. The table has about 230,000 distinct CDR3 sequences, 13% to 15% seen once; the top ten hold 11%. In this sample, this clonotype turned up a few times. The source of this sequence is a human donor who was either an allogeneic HSCT recipient or a stem cell or donor lymphocyte infusion donor (not recorded which). It is not recorded whose cells these are; they may come from a transplant donor. Sequencing used blood, either unsorted or a sorted T cell fraction (not recorded which).

CDR3 amino acids: CASRGGSNTGELFF. The CDR3 nucleotides read TGTGCCAGCAGGGGGGGTTCAAACACCGGGGAGCTGTTTTTT. The chain employs TRBV12-3 or TRBV12-4 and TRBJ2-2; a possible D gene is TRBD2 (6 bases). The CDR3 is 14 residues long. The V end lost 6 bases, the J end lost 2 bases, and 10 bases lay between the germline ends.